This TCR beta chain was captured by sequencing in a study of blood T cells in healthy people across ages. As for this clonotype: It may be a read error: a sequence one base away is much more abundant.

This CDR3 spans 14 amino acids. Germline CDR1 is SNHLY and CDR2 is FYNNEI. The use of a sample-barcoded 5' primer and a J-beta primer mix characterized a second PCR of about 7 to 12 cycles. MiXCR, run by TCRdb on the 5' RACE reads, gives a single entry per CDR3 protein. In the table there are some 790,000 distinct CDR3 sequences, 29% of which are singletons. The people who gave samples were healthy Caucasians from Russia, aged 6 to 90. This sequence was found in an elderly woman in good health. The specimen sequenced was blood. The chain links TRBV2 to TRBJ1-2; 11 bases align to TRBD1. The CDR3 loop is CAGSRTGGVYGYTF. CDR3 sequence (DNA): TGTGCCGGCAGTCGGACAGGGGGCGTCTATGGCTACACCTTC. The full variable domain, in which reference TRBV2 and TRBJ1-2 provide the parts outside the CDR3, is EPEVTQTPSHQVTQMGQEVILRCVPISNHLYFYWYRQILGQKVEFLVSFYNNEISEKSEIFDDQFSVERPDGSNFTLKIRSTKLEDSAMYFCAGSRTGGVYGYTFGSGTRLTVV.